These 7 T cell receptor beta chains share one sample of origin, sequenced in a study of T cells in Graves' hyperthyroidism and ophthalmopathy. The CDR3 regions of TCR beta were amplified from RNA transcripts. Researchers ran a first-round RT-PCR on the TCR CDR3 using the HTBI primer set. MiXCR, run by TCRdb on the multiplex PCR reads, gives a single entry per CDR3 protein. The data show approximately 430,000 distinct CDR3 sequences, around a sixth seen once. The sample was blood. The origin of the receptors is a woman between 18 and 29 years old with Graves' hyperthyroidism.

The chain combines TRBV5-1 with TRBJ1-4, with D possibly matching TRBD1 (5 bases). The CDR3 spans 15 residues. The V gene's germline CDR1 is SGHRS and CDR2 YFSETQ. V shed 0 bases and J shed 6 bases, with 12 bases lying between them. The CDR3 bases are TGCGCCAGCAGCTTGGAGACAGCCCCCTATGAAAAACTGTTTTTT. It codes for CASSLETAPYEKLFF. Filled out from reference TRBV5-1 and TRBJ1-4, the complete variable domain reads KAGVTQTPRYLIKTRGQQVTLSCSPISGHRSVSWYQQTPGQGLQFLFEYFSETQRNKGNFPGRFSGRQFSNSRSEMNVSTLELGDSALYLCASSLETAPYEKLFFGSGTQLSVL.

This clonotype was found a few times. V gene TRBV5-1 combines with J gene TRBJ1-6; 7 bases line up with TRBD1. The germline CDR1 and CDR2 sequences are SGHRS and YFSETQ. V shed 2 bases and J 6 bases; nucleotides not matched to a gene: 5. The CDR3 length is 15 residues. The CDR3 here is CASSFGTASNSPLHF. CDR3 nucleotide sequence: TGCGCCAGCAGCTTTGGGACAGCGAGTAATTCACCCCTCCACTTT.

This clonotype was counted at least ten times. This chain connects TRBV20-1 to TRBJ2-7, with D perhaps TRBD1 (6 bases). The germline V gene encodes CDR1 DFQATT and CDR2 SNEGSKA (reference sequence). Deletions cut 3 bases from V and 2 bases from J, with 17 bases between. The CDR3 loop spans 15 amino acids. The CDR3 DNA reads TGCAGTGCTAGGGCCGCTACAGGGATGGCCTACGAGCAGTACTTC. Translating it yields CSARAATGMAYEQYF.

The chain employs TRBV7-9 and TRBJ1-2; D possibly corresponds to TRBD1 (5 bases). The CDR3 extends over 16 amino acids. The germline V gene has CDR1 SEHNR and CDR2 FQNEAQ (reference sequence). Trimming stripped 5 bases from V and 0 bases from J, with 16 bases between. The DNA of the CDR3 is TGTGCCAGCAGCCCTCTTCGGGGAGGGGCTAACTATGGCTACACCTTC. Translation: CASSPLRGGANYGYTF.

As DNA, the CDR3 is TGTGCCAGCAGCACGGACAGGGGAATTTATGGCTACACCTTC. Amino acids: CASSTDRGIYGYTF. The chain employs TRBV5-6 and TRBJ1-2, with TRBD1 matching 9 bases. The CDR3 spans 14 residues. The germline V gene encodes CDR1 SGHDT and CDR2 YYEEEE. The junction had 6 bases not matched to a gene; V was cut back by 4 bases and J by 5 bases.

This clonotype was detected many times. The chain carries TRBV6-5 and TRBJ2-3; D not certain. CDR1 and CDR2 (germline): MNHEY, SVGAGI. This CDR3 comprises 15 residues. The V gene lost 2 bases and the J gene lost 7 bases, with 16 bases spanning the gap. The CDR3 region is CASSYRATDWHTQYF. The DNA of the CDR3 is TGTGCCAGCAGTTACCGCGCGACCGACTGGCATACGCAGTATTTT.

This clonotype was recorded many times. The chain is built from TRBV10-3 and TRBJ2-3; 8 bases fit TRBD2. Germline trimming cut 0 bases from V and 5 bases from J; bases unmatched to any gene: 13. There are 18 residues in the CDR3. The V gene's germline CDR1 is ENHRY and CDR2 SYGVKD. The CDR3 bases are TGTGCCATCAGTGAGTCTGGGACTAGAGGGCCCGATGGAGATACGCAGTATTTT. It is translated as CAISESGTRGPDGDTQYF.